Listed below are T cell receptor beta chains from one sample, sequenced in a study of T cells in Graves' hyperthyroidism and ophthalmopathy. TCRdb re-derived calls from the multiplex PCR reads in MiXCR, one entry per CDR3 protein. This table holds a few hundred thousand distinct CDR3 sequences, around 14% found once. Specimen: blood. The origin of the receptors is a woman between 18 and 30 years old with Graves' hyperthyroidism that later progressed to Graves' ophthalmopathy. CDR3s include the opening cysteine and the closing phenylalanine or tryptophan. The D gene is left open where the match is weak. Size tells how often a clone was seen (once, few, many) or the class of an expanded clone, and some rows leave it out.

TRBJ2-1,TRBV2,NA,12,NA,TGTGCCAGCACAGGGATCGGGAATGAGCAGTTCTTC,CASTGIGNEQFF
TRBJ2-7,TRBV7-2,many,15,NA,TGTGCCAGCAGCCCCGGTGCGGTAGCGGCTTACGAGCAGTACTTC,CASSPGAVAAYEQYF
TRBJ2-5,TRBV19,few,15,NA,TGTGCCAGTAGCGATGGAGGGGGCGGCGGGGAGACCCAGTACTTC,CASSDGGGGGETQYF
TRBJ2-7,TRBV15,few,15,TRBD2,TGTGCCACCAGCAGAGATCTAGCGGGAGGGTATGAGCAGTACTTC,CATSRDLAGGYEQYF
TRBJ2-3,TRBV20-1,many,16,TRBD2,TGCAGTGCTGGCCCCTTAGCGGGAGGTGGCACAGATACGCAGTATTTT,CSAGPLAGGGTDTQYF
TRBJ1-5,TRBV6-1,NA,15,NA,TGTGCCAGCGGGATTAGCGGACAGAGCAATCAGCCCCAGCATTTT,CASGISGQSNQPQHF
TRBJ1-6,TRBV5-1,few,13,NA,TGCGCCAGCAGCTTGGAGGTAAATTCACCCCTCCACTTT,CASSLEVNSPLHF
TRBJ2-1,TRBV3-1,many,16,NA,TGTGCCAGCAGCTTCACCCACAGGGTCGACTACAATGAGCAGTTCTTC,CASSFTHRVDYNEQFF
TRBJ1-2,TRBV5-1,many,14,NA,TGCGCCAGCAGCTCGGACGGGGATAGATATGGCTACACCTTC,CASSSDGDRYGYTF
TRBJ1-2,TRBV10-3,many,14,NA,TGTGCCATCAGTGCCGGGACGGTGATCTATGGCTACACCTTC,CAISAGTVIYGYTF
TRBJ2-1,TRBV11-2,many,18,TRBD2,TGTGCCAGTGCCGGGGGACTAGAGAAGTATATAACATTCCATGAGCAGTTCTTC,CASAGGLEKYITFHEQFF
TRBJ2-3,TRBV28,many,14,NA,TGTGCCAGCAGTTTCGGGGACTTCACAGATACGCAGTATTTT,CASSFGDFTDTQYF
TRBJ2-5,TRBV13,many,18,TRBD2,TGTGCCAGCAGCTTAGTTCCCCGGGGAGCGGGAGTAGGAGAGACCCAGTACTTC,CASSLVPRGAGVGETQYF
TRBJ1-1,TRBV20-1,many,12,NA,TGCAGTGCCCAAGCCCCGGGCACTGAAGCTTTCTTT,CSAQAPGTEAFF
TRBJ2-7,TRBV11-2,NA,15,NA,TGTGCCAGCAGCTTAGGGCGAGGATTCTCCTACGAGCAGTACTTC,CASSLGRGFSYEQYF
TRBJ2-5,TRBV2,many,10,NA,TGTGCCAGCAGTGAAGAGACCCAGTACTTC,CASSEETQYF
TRBJ2-7,TRBV20-1,many,11,TRBD1,TGCAGTGCGAGGACAGGCGAGAAGCAGTACTTC,CSARTGEKQYF
TRBJ2-7,TRBV12-3/TRBV12-4,many,14,TRBD2,TGTGCCAGCAGTATGGGACTAGCTAACTACGAGCAGTACTTC,CASSMGLANYEQYF
TRBJ1-1,TRBV20-1,many,12,NA,TGCAGTGCCAACAGGGATGGTGCTGAAGCTTTCTTT,CSANRDGAEAFF
TRBJ2-7,TRBV4-3,many,15,NA,TGCGCCAGCAGCCAAGAGGCAGGGGCGCGGGACGAGCAGTACTTC,CASSQEAGARDEQYF
TRBJ1-6,TRBV2,many,13,NA,TGTGCCGGAACGTCGGGGACTCGGGTACCCCTCCACTTT,CAGTSGTRVPLHF
TRBJ2-7,TRBV18,many,15,NA,TGTGCCAGCTCACCACAGGTCAGGGCCTCCTACGAGCAGTACTTC,CASSPQVRASYEQYF
TRBJ2-3,TRBV7-3,many,16,NA,TGTGCCAGCAGCTTAACGCAGTGGACCGGACCAGATACGCAGTATTTT,CASSLTQWTGPDTQYF
TRBJ2-1,TRBV9,many,17,NA,TGTGCCAGCAGCGTGTTACAGGGCTCCCCTCGATACAATGAGCAGTTCTTC,CASSVLQGSPRYNEQFF
TRBJ2-3,TRBV6-1,NA,17,TRBD2,TGTGCCAGCAGTTTTACCGGGACTAGCGGGATTTCGAATACGCAGTATTTT,CASSFTGTSGISNTQYF
TRBJ2-2,TRBV4-1,NA,15,TRBD2,TGCGCCAGCAGCCAAGATCACCCAGCGGGATCTGGTCTGTTTTTT,CASSQDHPAGSGLFF
TRBJ2-2,TRBV6-5,NA,16,NA,TGTGCCAGCAGTTACTTGTGGGGGTCAAACACCGGGGAGCTGTTTTTT,CASSYLWGSNTGELFF
TRBJ2-3,TRBV2,many,14,NA,TGTGCCAGCAAAAGACTACCTAGCACAGATACGCAGTATTTT,CASKRLPSTDTQYF
TRBJ2-7,TRBV30,many,17,TRBD1,TGTGCCTGGAGTGTAGATGGTGGGACAGGGTCAACCTACGAGCAGTACTTC,CAWSVDGGTGSTYEQYF
TRBJ2-5,TRBV6-5,many,15,TRBD1,TGTGCCAGCAGTTACGGCACAGGGGTTTGGGAGACCCAGTACTTC,CASSYGTGVWETQYF
TRBJ2-7,TRBV5-1,many,14,TRBD1,TGCGCCAGCAGCTCACACAGGGGTGACAACGAGCAGTACTTC,CASSSHRGDNEQYF
TRBJ2-1,TRBV20-1,many,15,NA,TGCAGTGCTAGAGAATCAGTCCTCTCCTTCAATGAGCAGTTCTTC,CSARESVLSFNEQFF
TRBJ1-5,TRBV11-2,many,14,NA,TGTGCCAGCAGCTTTGCAGGAGCCTTTCAGCCCCAGCATTTT,CASSFAGAFQPQHF
TRBJ2-1,TRBV27,many,16,NA,TGTGCCAGCAGAGCCAGAACGTTCTCTGCCTACAATGAGCAGTTCTTC,CASRARTFSAYNEQFF
TRBJ2-3,TRBV7-9,many,8,NA,TGTGCGGTAGATACGCAGTATTTT,CAVDTQYF
TRBJ1-1,TRBV27,few,13,NA,TGTGCCAGCAGTTTCCGGGGTAGTACTGAAGCTTTCTTT,CASSFRGSTEAFF
TRBJ2-7,TRBV2,many,15,TRBD2,TGTGCCAGCAAAAAATCAACTAGCGGGACTTACGAGCAGTACTTC,CASKKSTSGTYEQYF
TRBJ1-4,TRBV20-1,NA,16,NA,TGCAGTGCTAGAGGTGGGGGCAGGGCTTCGGGAGAAAAACTGTTTTTT,CSARGGGRASGEKLFF
TRBJ2-7,TRBV2,many,13,NA,TGTGCCAGCAGTCAACGCCGGGACACCGGGCAGTACTTC,CASSQRRDTGQYF
TRBJ2-7,TRBV11-2,many,15,TRBD2,TGTGCCAGCAGCAAACTAGCGGGAGGATCATACGAGCAGTACTTC,CASSKLAGGSYEQYF
TRBJ1-1,TRBV6-1,many,13,NA,TGTGCCAGCAGTGAATCAAGGGGTCCTGAAGCTTTCTTT,CASSESRGPEAFF
TRBJ2-7,TRBV20-1,many,15,NA,TGCAGTGCTAGAGTGGGACACGGAAGCTCCTACGAGCAGTACTTC,CSARVGHGSSYEQYF
TRBJ2-5,TRBV7-9,many,15,NA,TGTGCCAGCAGCTTACTGGCGAGTTCTCAAGAGACCCAGTACTTC,CASSLLASSQETQYF